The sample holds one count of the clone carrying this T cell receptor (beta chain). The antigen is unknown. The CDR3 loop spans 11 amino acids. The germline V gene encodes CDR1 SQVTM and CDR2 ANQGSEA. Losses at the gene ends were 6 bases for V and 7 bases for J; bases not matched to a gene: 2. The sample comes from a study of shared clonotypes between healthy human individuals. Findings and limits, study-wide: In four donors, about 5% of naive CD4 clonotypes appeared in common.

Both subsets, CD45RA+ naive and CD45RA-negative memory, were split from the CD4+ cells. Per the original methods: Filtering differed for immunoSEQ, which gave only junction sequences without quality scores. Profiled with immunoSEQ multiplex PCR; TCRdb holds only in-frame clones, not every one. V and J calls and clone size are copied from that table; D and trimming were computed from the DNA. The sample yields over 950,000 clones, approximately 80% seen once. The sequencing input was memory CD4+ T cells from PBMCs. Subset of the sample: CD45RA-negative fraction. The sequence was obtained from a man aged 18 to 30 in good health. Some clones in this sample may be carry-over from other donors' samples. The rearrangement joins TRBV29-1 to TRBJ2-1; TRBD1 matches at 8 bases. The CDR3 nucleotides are TGCAGCGTCCGGACAGGGAATGAGCAGTTCTTC. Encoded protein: CSVRTGNEQFF.